This T cell receptor beta chain was identified during a study of T cells in Graves' hyperthyroidism and ophthalmopathy. This clonotype was counted many times. The source material, RNA transcripts, was used to amplify TCR beta CDR3 regions. With the HTBI primer set, the TCR CDR3 went through a first round of RT-PCR. A single record per CDR3 protein comes from TCRdb applying MiXCR to the multiplex PCR reads. The repertoire holds around 620,000 distinct CDR3 sequences, with 11% to 15% as singletons. Duration under 3 months, a NOSPECS grade of at least 4, and a Clinical Activity Score of at least 3 characterized the ophthalmopathy patients. Uncontrolled infection, other autoimmune disease, pregnancy or lactation barred patients from enrollment. Each diagnosis was grounded in clinical symptoms, serum thyroxine and TRAb, thyroid ultrasound, and orbital computed tomography. Material for sequencing was blood. This sequence was found in a woman aged 18-29 years with Graves' ophthalmopathy.

This chain's CDR3 is CASSLEKGTPYEQYF. CDR3 in DNA: TGTGCCAGCAGCTTAGAGAAGGGTACCCCCTACGAGCAGTACTTC. The rearrangement uses TRBV11-2 and TRBJ2-7; D not certain. Looked up from germline, CDR1 is SGHAT and CDR2 is FQNNGV. The CDR3 loop spans 15 amino acids. The V end was cut by 0 bases, the J end by 2 bases, with 11 bases between.